Below are 2 T cell receptor beta chains sequenced from a single sample in a study of blood T cell repertoires in COVID-19. This table comes from immunoSEQ multiplex PCR, and its TCRdb copy is limited to in-frame clones, with some not included. This sample yields roughly 250,000 clones, of which about 90% are seen a single time; about 6.3% belongs to the top ten. Sequencing used PBMCs or T cells enriched from blood (not recorded which). The receptor set was obtained from a woman aged 30 to 39 with acute COVID-19.

J is TRBJ2-1 and V is TRBV19; TRBD2 agrees at 9 bases. V trimming: 0 bases; J trimming: 0 bases; junction bases outside the gene matches: 9. CDR3 length: 19 amino acids. Germline V lookup: CDR1 LNHDA, CDR2 SQIVND (reference sequence). The CDR3 DNA reads TGTGCCAGTAGTATAGATCCTCTCTGGACTAGCGTCTCCTACAATGAGCAGTTCTTC. This codes for CASSIDPLWTSVSYNEQFF.

In its sample, this clone was seen a few times. This chain uses TRBV9 with TRBJ1-5, with D tentatively TRBD1 (6 bases). Trimming stripped 4 bases from V and 0 bases from J, with 11 bases between. Germline loops: CDR1 SGDLS, CDR2 YYNGEE. The CDR3 consists of 15 residues. The CDR3, as DNA: TGTGCCAGCAGCACCGGGACAAATAGCAATCAGCCCCAGCATTTT. This encodes CASSTGTNSNQPQHF.